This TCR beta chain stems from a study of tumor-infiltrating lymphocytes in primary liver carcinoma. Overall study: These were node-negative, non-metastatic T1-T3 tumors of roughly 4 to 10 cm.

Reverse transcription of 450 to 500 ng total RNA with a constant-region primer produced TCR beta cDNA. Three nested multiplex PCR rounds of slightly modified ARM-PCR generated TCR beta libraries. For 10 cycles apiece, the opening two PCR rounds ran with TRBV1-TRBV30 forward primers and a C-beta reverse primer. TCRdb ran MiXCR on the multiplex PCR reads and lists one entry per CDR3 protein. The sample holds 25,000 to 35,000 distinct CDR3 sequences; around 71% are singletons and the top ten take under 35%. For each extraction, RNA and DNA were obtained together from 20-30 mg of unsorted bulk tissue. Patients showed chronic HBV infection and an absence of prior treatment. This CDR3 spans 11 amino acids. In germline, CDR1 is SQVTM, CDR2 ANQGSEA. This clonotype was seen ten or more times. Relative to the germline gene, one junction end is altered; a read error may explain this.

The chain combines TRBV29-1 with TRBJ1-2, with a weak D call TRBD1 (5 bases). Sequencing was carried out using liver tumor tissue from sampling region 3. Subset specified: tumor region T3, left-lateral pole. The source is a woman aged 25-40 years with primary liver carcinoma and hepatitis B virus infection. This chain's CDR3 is CSVVRGAGPSF. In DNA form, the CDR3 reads TGCAGCGTTGTTAGAGGGGCAGGACCAAGCTTC.